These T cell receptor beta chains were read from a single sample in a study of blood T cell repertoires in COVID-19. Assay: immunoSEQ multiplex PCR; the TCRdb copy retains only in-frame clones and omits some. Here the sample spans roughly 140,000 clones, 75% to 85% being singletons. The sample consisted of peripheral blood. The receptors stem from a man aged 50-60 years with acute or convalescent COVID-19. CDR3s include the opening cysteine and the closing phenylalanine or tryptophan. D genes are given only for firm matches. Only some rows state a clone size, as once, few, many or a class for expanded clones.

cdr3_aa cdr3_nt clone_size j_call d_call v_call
CASENDFYEQYF TGTGCCAGTGAAAACGACTTCTACGAGCAGTACTTC few TRBJ2-7 - TRBV28
CASSIREGTGNQPQHF TGTGCCAGTAGTATAAGGGAGGGGACAGGGAATCAGCCCCAGCATTTT - TRBJ1-5 TRBD1 TRBV19
CASSQVSGGPYEQYF TGTGCCAGCAGCCAAGTCTCCGGGGGTCCCTACGAGCAGTACTTC - TRBJ2-7 - TRBV3-1/TRBV3-2
CASTAPLSGRPTDTQYF TGTGCCAGCACTGCTCCCCTTAGCGGGAGGCCCACAGATACGCAGTATTTT - TRBJ2-3 TRBD2 TRBV2
CASSIDGGQGNTEAFF TGTGCCAGTAGTATAGATGGTGGACAGGGGAACACTGAAGCTTTCTTT - TRBJ1-1 TRBD1 TRBV19
CAWSRREIYNSPLHF TGTGCCTGGAGTAGGAGGGAGATCTATAATTCACCCCTCCACTTT - TRBJ1-6 - TRBV30
CAWSAGFGNTIYF TGTGCCTGGAGTGCGGGGTTTGGAAACACCATATATTTT - TRBJ1-3 - TRBV30
CAWSGGLETSGGQDTQYF TGTGCCTGGAGTGGAGGCCTCGAAACTAGCGGGGGGCAAGATACGCAGTATTTT - TRBJ2-3 TRBD2 TRBV30
CASSYSGQNSPLHF TGTGCCAGCAGTTACTCGGGGCAAAATTCACCCCTCCACTTT - TRBJ1-6 - TRBV6-5
CASSVSLAGVRNTQYF TGTGCCAGCAGTGTCTCCCTAGCGGGAGTTCGAAATACGCAGTATTTT - TRBJ2-3 TRBD2 TRBV2
CASSSDYGYTF TGTGCCAGCAGTTCGGACTATGGCTACACCTTC - TRBJ1-2 - TRBV6-5
CASSAGWGLAGGSSYEQYF TGTGCCAGCAGCGCAGGGTGGGGACTAGCGGGGGGAAGCTCCTACGAGCAGTACTTC - TRBJ2-7 TRBD2 TRBV7-8
CASSPGADRVYSNQPQHF TGTGCCAGCAGCCCTGGGGCGGACAGGGTTTATAGCAATCAGCCCCAGCATTTT - TRBJ1-5 - TRBV21-1
CATSDPFGPVRWNGYTF TGTGCCACCAGTGACCCTTTTGGCCCCGTCAGGTGGAATGGCTACACCTTC - TRBJ1-2 - TRBV24-1
CALGAQGETQYF TGTGCCCTCGGGGCACAGGGGGAGACCCAGTACTTC - TRBJ2-5 TRBD1 TRBV30
CASSPIGDRSVYEQYF TGTGCCAGCAGTCCCATCGGAGACAGATCGGTATACGAGCAGTACTTC - TRBJ2-7 - TRBV27
CASSPGGSTGELFF TGTGCCAGCAGCCCAGGGGGCAGCACCGGGGAGCTGTTTTTT - TRBJ2-2 TRBD1 TRBV3-1/TRBV3-2
CASSEYKGGAEAFF TGTGCCAGCAGTGAATATAAAGGCGGGGCTGAAGCTTTCTTT once TRBJ1-1 - TRBV25-1
CASSLTSSYEQYF TGTGCCAGCAGTTTAACGAGCTCCTACGAGCAGTACTTC once TRBJ2-7 - TRBV6-1
CASSIDQGAGYGYTF TGTGCCAGTAGTATCGATCAGGGGGCGGGATATGGCTACACCTTC - TRBJ1-2 TRBD1 TRBV19